The rows below give T cell receptor beta chains drawn from one sample of a study of shared clonotypes between healthy human individuals. Only in-frame clones appear in the TCRdb table, and some are missing; sequencing was by immunoSEQ multiplex PCR. This sample has more than 850,000 clones, with more than 75% found just once. The sample was memory CD4+ T cells from PBMCs. These receptors were taken from a man between 18 and 29 years old in good health. Some clones in this sample may be carry-over from other donors' samples. CDR3s include the opening cysteine and the closing phenylalanine or tryptophan. Each record gives: clone size, CDR3 length, J gene, D gene, V gene, CDR3 protein, CDR3 DNA. D genes are given only for firm matches. For some rows the clone size is stated as once, few or many, or as a class when expanded; others skip it.

-,14,TRBJ1-6,TRBD1,TRBV15,CATSSRDRNSPLHF,TGTGCCACCAGCAGCCGGGACAGGAATTCACCCCTCCACTTT
-,14,TRBJ2-1,TRBD1,TRBV28,CASSMDRGRNEQFF,TGTGCCAGCAGTATGGACAGGGGGCGGAATGAGCAGTTCTTC
-,16,TRBJ1-4,-,TRBV7-8,CASSPRTVATNEKLFF,TGTGCCAGCAGCCCACGGACAGTTGCAACTAATGAAAAACTGTTTTTT
few,15,TRBJ1-5,-,TRBV28,CASRGGLYSNQPQHF,TGTGCCAGCAGGGGAGGACTTTATAGCAATCAGCCCCAGCATTTT
-,15,TRBJ2-1,TRBD2,TRBV18,CASSPLASGSYEQFF,TGTGCCAGCTCACCACTGGCTAGCGGGAGCTATGAGCAGTTCTTC
-,14,TRBJ2-1,-,TRBV13,CASSNAKSHNEQFF,TGTGCCAGCAGCAACGCGAAATCCCACAATGAGCAGTTCTTC
-,16,TRBJ1-5,-,TRBV28,CASSFEGGASNQPQHF,TGTGCCAGCAGTTTCGAGGGGGGCGCAAGCAATCAGCCCCAGCATTTT
-,13,TRBJ2-4,-,TRBV30,CAWSVSQGDIQYF,TGTGCCTGGAGTGTAAGTCAAGGGGACATTCAGTACTTC
-,13,TRBJ2-5,-,TRBV7-3,CASSPTVQETQYF,TGTGCCAGCAGCCCGACAGTCCAAGAGACCCAGTACTTC
-,16,TRBJ2-2,TRBD1,TRBV15,CATSRVRTGNTGELFF,TGTGCCACCAGCAGAGTAAGGACAGGGAACACCGGGGAGCTGTTTTTT
-,12,TRBJ2-7,TRBD2,TRBV29-1,CSATGGGYEQYF,TGCAGCGCCACCGGGGGGGGGTACGAGCAGTACTTC
few,13,TRBJ1-1,-,TRBV5-1,CASRREGNTEAFF,TGCGCCAGCAGGAGGGAGGGGAACACTGAAGCTTTCTTT
-,15,TRBJ2-7,-,TRBV11-3,CASSLGHQPLYEQYF,TGTGCCAGCAGCTTAGGACACCAACCCCTCTACGAGCAGTACTTC
-,15,TRBJ1-4,-,TRBV28,CASTAQDGGAEKLFF,TGTGCCAGCACCGCCCAAGATGGCGGGGCTGAAAAACTGTTTTTT
-,13,TRBJ1-1,-,TRBV2,CASLWDMNTEAFF,TGTGCCAGCTTATGGGACATGAACACTGAAGCTTTCTTT
-,13,TRBJ2-1,-,TRBV28,CASTRSSYNEQFF,TGTGCCAGCACCAGGAGCTCCTACAATGAGCAGTTCTTC
once,16,TRBJ1-4,TRBD1,TRBV19,CASSRARDRANEKLFF,TGTGCCAGTAGTAGGGCACGGGACAGGGCCAATGAAAAACTGTTTTTT
once,15,TRBJ2-1,-,TRBV5-1,CASNSVRYSYNEQFF,TGCGCCAGCAACTCCGTCAGATATTCCTACAATGAGCAGTTCTTC
-,16,TRBJ2-3,-,TRBV11-3,CASSLGGAQGTDTQYF,TGTGCCAGCAGCTTAGGAGGGGCCCAGGGCACAGATACGCAGTATTTT
-,15,TRBJ1-2,-,TRBV9,CASSVVPGYNYGYTF,TGTGCCAGCAGCGTAGTACCAGGTTATAACTATGGCTACACCTTC
-,14,TRBJ2-7,TRBD1,TRBV28,CASRPGDRGHEQYF,TGTGCCAGCAGACCGGGGGACAGGGGCCACGAGCAGTACTTC
-,13,TRBJ1-5,TRBD1,TRBV29-1,CSVAQGVGQPQHF,TGCAGCGTTGCACAGGGGGTCGGTCAGCCCCAGCATTTT
-,15,TRBJ2-2,-,TRBV2,CASSETSRVSGELFF,TGTGCCAGCAGTGAAACCAGTAGAGTTTCGGGGGAGCTGTTTTTT
-,15,TRBJ1-4,TRBD1,TRBV7-2,CASSFGRDRHEKLFF,TGTGCCAGCAGCTTCGGGAGGGACAGACATGAAAAACTGTTTTTT
-,15,TRBJ1-4,TRBD1,TRBV4-1,CASSQDSAGGAKLFF,TGCGCCAGCAGCCAAGATTCGGCAGGGGGCGCAAAACTGTTTTTT
-,14,TRBJ1-5,-,TRBV19,CASSIRYRDQPQHF,TGTGCCAGTAGTATACGATACCGCGATCAGCCCCAGCATTTT
-,13,TRBJ1-1,-,TRBV7-3,CASRFHLNTEAFF,TGTGCCAGCAGGTTCCACCTGAACACTGAAGCTTTCTTT
-,14,TRBJ2-3,TRBD2,TRBV7-9,CASAVLASRDTQYF,TGTGCCAGCGCGGTACTAGCGAGCAGGGATACGCAGTATTTT
-,12,TRBJ2-5,TRBD1,TRBV6-5,CASRTGGETQYF,TGTGCCAGCAGGACAGGGGGCGAGACCCAGTACTTC
-,14,TRBJ2-7,TRBD2,TRBV11-3,CASSMTGTSSEQYF,TGTGCCAGCAGCATGACCGGGACTAGCAGCGAGCAGTACTTC
once,16,TRBJ1-4,-,TRBV4-1,CASSPGRAVANEKLFF,TGCGCCAGCAGCCCTGGGAGGGCGGTTGCTAATGAAAAACTGTTTTTT
few,13,TRBJ2-5,-,TRBV7-9,CASSLGAKETQYF,TGTGCCAGCAGCTTGGGGGCCAAGGAGACCCAGTACTTC
once,15,TRBJ2-5,TRBD2,TRBV2,CASSDRGTREETQYF,TGTGCCAGCAGTGATAGGGGGACTAGGGAAGAGACCCAGTACTTC
-,14,TRBJ1-5,-,TRBV2,CASSDSSRIQPQHF,TGTGCCAGCAGTGATTCGTCGCGGATCCAGCCCCAGCATTTT
-,17,TRBJ1-5,-,TRBV18,CASSPPGGQRSNQPQHF,TGTGCCAGCTCCCCCCCCGGGGGGCAACGGAGCAATCAGCCCCAGCATTTT
-,13,TRBJ2-3,TRBD1,TRBV2,CAQGAGQGDTQYF,TGTGCCCAGGGAGCGGGACAGGGAGATACGCAGTATTTT
-,14,TRBJ2-7,-,TRBV7-9,CASSLTGYSNEQYF,TGTGCCAGCAGCTTGACAGGATATAGTAACGAGCAGTACTTC
-,12,TRBJ2-5,-,TRBV29-1,CSVHSGPETQYF,TGCAGCGTGCACTCCGGGCCAGAGACCCAGTACTTC
-,13,TRBJ1-2,-,TRBV28,CASSFGVVYGYTF,TGTGCCAGCAGTTTTGGGGTTGTCTATGGCTACACCTTC
-,15,TRBJ1-1,-,TRBV30,CAWSVPVRGNTEAFF,TGTGCCTGGAGTGTACCAGTCAGGGGGAACACTGAAGCTTTCTTT
few,14,TRBJ1-1,TRBD1,TRBV29-1,CSVEGLYRGSEAFF,TGCAGCGTTGAAGGACTCTACAGGGGTTCTGAAGCTTTCTTT
-,14,TRBJ2-3,TRBD2,TRBV29-1,CSVDLAGAIDTQYF,TGCAGCGTTGATCTAGCGGGAGCAATAGATACGCAGTATTTT
-,13,TRBJ1-3,-,TRBV4-2,CASTTGKGNTIYF,TGTGCCAGCACTACAGGTAAAGGAAACACCATATATTTT
-,15,TRBJ1-5,-,TRBV30,CAWSVRGQGNQPQHF,TGTGCCTGGAGTGTACGAGGACAAGGCAATCAGCCCCAGCATTTT
-,16,TRBJ1-2,-,TRBV5-5,CASSSPGEPPPDGYTF,TGTGCCAGCAGTTCCCCCGGGGAACCCCCGCCCGATGGCTACACCTTC
few,14,TRBJ2-3,-,TRBV14,CASSQDVGWFARNF,TGTGCCAGCAGCCAAGACGTAGGATGGTTTGCAAGGAATTTT
-,15,TRBJ1-4,-,TRBV18,CASSPPSTETKKLFF,TGTGCCAGCTCACCACCGTCAACAGAGACTAAAAAACTGTTTTTT
-,16,TRBJ1-3,-,TRBV10-3,CAIRRTATSSGNTIYF,TGTGCCATCAGACGGACGGCGACGAGCTCTGGAAACACCATATATTTT
-,17,TRBJ2-2,TRBD2,TRBV15,CATSSSSGRASTGELFF,TGTGCCACCAGTAGTAGTAGCGGGAGGGCCAGCACCGGGGAGCTGTTTTTT
-,16,TRBJ2-1,TRBD2,TRBV7-7,CASSQTSGATYNEQFF,TGTGCCAGCAGCCAAACTAGCGGGGCGACCTACAATGAGCAGTTCTTC
-,12,TRBJ2-1,-,TRBV5-1,CASSPGVNEQFF,TGCGCCAGCAGCCCGGGAGTCAATGAGCAGTTCTTC